This is a list of T cell receptor beta chains from one sample in a study of cytomegalovirus exposure and HLA in healthy donors. Only in-frame clones appear in the TCRdb table, and some are missing; sequencing was by immunoSEQ multiplex PCR. The sample consists of approximately 140,000 clones, 80% of them appearing once. Sequenced sample: PBMCs. Receptors originate from a man aged 40-49 years in good health and CMV-seropositive. CDR3s include the opening cysteine and the closing phenylalanine or tryptophan. D genes are given only for firm matches. Not all rows give a size; the values are once, few, many and, for expanded clones, a class.

-	TRBV15	TRBJ2-7	-	CATSRGVAAGPFGDEQYF	TGTGCCACCAGCAGAGGAGTCGCAGCCGGGCCGTTCGGGGACGAGCAGTACTTC
-	TRBV7-7	TRBJ1-4	TRBD1	CASSTGVDEKLFF	TGTGCTAGCAGCACAGGGGTAGATGAAAAACTGTTTTTT
-	TRBV7-2	TRBJ2-1	TRBD2	CASRAGGNNEQFF	TGTGCCAGCAGGGCCGGGGGGAACAATGAGCAGTTCTTC
-	TRBV2	TRBJ2-7	-	CASSDGQSYEQYF	TGTGCCAGCAGTGACGGACAGAGCTACGAGCAGTACTTC
-	TRBV18	TRBJ1-1	TRBD1	CASSQQGAGMNTEAFF	TGTGCCAGCTCACAACAGGGGGCCGGTATGAACACTGAAGCTTTCTTT
few	TRBV11-2	TRBJ1-4	-	CASSARIDEKLFF	TGTGCCAGCAGCGCCAGGATTGACGAAAAACTGTTTTTT
-	TRBV7-9	TRBJ2-5	TRBD1	CASSWTGRETQYF	TGTGCCAGCAGCTGGACAGGGAGGGAGACCCAGTACTTC
-	TRBV7-8	TRBJ2-2	-	CASSFAAGELFF	TGTGCCAGCAGCTTCGCGGCCGGGGAGCTGTTTTTT
-	TRBV10-3	TRBJ2-1	TRBD2	CAISVGSGANNEQFF	TGTGCCATCAGTGTGGGTAGCGGGGCAAACAATGAGCAGTTCTTC
-	TRBV28	TRBJ2-7	-	CASSLQVHYEQYF	TGTGCCAGCAGTTTACAAGTACACTACGAGCAGTACTTC
once	TRBV7-8	TRBJ2-3	-	CASRVGLMRTDTQYF	TGTGCCAGCAGGGTGGGGCTTATGCGCACAGATACGCAGTATTTT
-	TRBV7-2	TRBJ2-5	-	CASSLVPTETQYF	TGTGCCAGCAGCTTAGTGCCTACGGAGACCCAGTACTTC
-	TRBV7-8	TRBJ2-7	TRBD1	CASSLVVGLRDRGYF	TGTGCCAGCAGCTTAGTAGTGGGACTCCGGGACAGGGGATACTTC
-	TRBV4-1	TRBJ1-5	-	CASSQERGTAINQPQHF	TGCGCCAGCAGCCAAGAAAGGGGGACCGCTATCAATCAGCCCCAGCATTTT
-	TRBV28	TRBJ1-2	TRBD1	CASSWTGEAGYTF	TGTGCCAGCAGTTGGACAGGGGAGGCTGGCTACACCTTC
-	TRBV4-2	TRBJ1-2	-	CASSQVGEGYTF	TGTGCCAGCAGCCAAGTAGGGGAAGGCTACACCTTC
-	TRBV2	TRBJ1-1	TRBD1	CASSVETGGTEAFF	TGTGCCAGCAGTGTCGAGACAGGGGGCACTGAAGCTTTCTTT
-	TRBV6-5	TRBJ2-5	-	CASSTPMDRQETQYF	TGTGCCAGCAGTACCCCCATGGACAGACAAGAGACCCAGTACTTC